Following are 22 T cell receptor beta chains from one sample sequenced in a study of shared clonotypes between healthy human individuals. Positive CCR7 selection of CD45RO-negative cells yielded the naive CD8 cells, and terminally differentiated effector memory CD45RA+ cells were excluded. Data came from immunoSEQ multiplex PCR; TCRdb stores just in-frame clones and leaves some out. The sample has about 2 million clones; less than 95% are singletons. Material: naive CD8+ T cells sorted from blood. These receptors all stem from a man aged 18-30 years in good health.

This clone was seen a handful of times. V usage is TRBV6-1 and J usage is TRBJ2-2, with 14 bases identical to TRBD2. Germline assignment: CDR1 MNHNS and CDR2 SASEGT. V lost 4 bases, J lost 5 bases, and 6 bases stayed unmatched. There are 17 residues in the CDR3. The CDR3 bases are TGTGCCAGCAGTGCCCTAGGACTAGCGGGAGGTACCGGGGAGCTGTTTTTT. Protein product: CASSALGLAGGTGELFF.

The chain links TRBV27 to TRBJ1-2; 9 bases align to TRBD1. The CDR3 has 14 amino acids. V lost 6 bases and J lost 3; bases outside the gene matches: 5. CDR1 MNHEY and CDR2 SMNVEV come from the germline V gene (reference sequence). The CDR3 DNA reads as TGTGCCAGCAGCGGGACAGGGATGGACTATGGCTACACCTTC. This translates into CASSGTGMDYGYTF.

The chain carries TRBV6-6 and TRBJ1-3; perhaps TRBD1 as D (6 bases). Between the trimmed V and J ends, which lost 6 bases and 2 bases, there was a span of 14 bases. The CDR3 is made up of 15 amino acids. Germline CDR1 and CDR2: MNHNY and SVGAGI (reference sequence). CDR3 residues: CASSPAEGAGNTIYF. The CDR3 DNA follows: TGTGCCAGCAGCCCCGCCGAGGGGGCTGGAAACACCATATATTTT.

The rearrangement uses TRBV7-9 and TRBJ1-1, with D hard to call. With 7 bases removed from V and 0 bases from J, the gap between germline ends came to 6 bases. The CDR3 is 12 amino acids. Germline CDR1 SEHNR, CDR2 FQNEAQ (reference sequence). CDR3 sequence: CASKSVNTEAFF. The CDR3 DNA reads as TGTGCCAGCAAATCGGTGAACACTGAAGCTTTCTTT.

The J gene is TRBJ1-1, the V gene TRBV28; D is uncertain. CDR3 length: 14 residues. Per the germline V gene, CDR1 is MDHEN and CDR2 is SYDVKM. V gave up 5 bases and J gave up 1 base, with 11 bases separating them. The CDR3 is CASSTLEENTEAFF. CDR3 DNA sequence: TGTGCCAGCAGTACCCTCGAAGAGAACACTGAAGCTTTCTTT.

The CDR3 coding sequence is TGTGCCAGCAGTTTCCTGCCCGGGCTCCTGAACACCGGGGAGCTGTTTTTT. It is translated as CASSFLPGLLNTGELFF. The chain uses TRBV28 and TRBJ2-2; D remains ambiguous. The germline V gene has CDR1 MDHEN and CDR2 SYDVKM. The CDR3 spans 17 residues. Trimming took off 3 bases at V and 1 base at J, with 15 bases between the two ends.

The rearrangement uses TRBV5-6 and TRBJ1-1; tentative D call: TRBD1 (6 bases). Germline V gives CDR1 SGHDT, CDR2 YYEEEE. The CDR3 runs to 15 residues. Trimming stripped 0 bases from V and 4 bases from J, with 13 bases between. CDR3 residues: CASSLGQAWFTEAFF. CDR3 DNA: TGTGCCAGCAGCTTGGGACAGGCGTGGTTCACTGAAGCTTTCTTT.

The chain combines TRBV29-1 with TRBJ1-3; D gene uncertain. There are 14 residues in the CDR3. Germline CDR1 reads SQVTM; CDR2 reads ANQGSEA. Deletions cut 0 bases from V and 1 base from J, with 7 bases between. The DNA for the CDR3 is TGCAGCGTTGAAGATAACGGATCTGGAAACACCATATATTTT. Amino acid sequence: CSVEDNGSGNTIYF.

The V and J genes are TRBV7-6 and TRBJ2-7; 8 bases match TRBD2. Germline V CDR1 and CDR2: SGHVS, FNYEAQ. The CDR3 contains 16 residues. V gave up 3 bases and J gave up 5 bases; unmatched junction bases: 12. The CDR3 DNA reads TGTGCCAGCAGCTTCGCTCAGGTAGCGGGAACCCACGAGCAGTACTTC. It translates to CASSFAQVAGTHEQYF.

This chain links TRBV5-1 with TRBJ1-1; D unresolved. Germline V lookup: CDR1 SGHRS, CDR2 YFSETQ. The CDR3 has 14 residues. Between the trimmed V and J ends, which lost 1 base and 3 bases, there was a span of 10 bases. CDR3 in DNA: TGCGCCAGCAGCTTGCTTGCAGAAGACACTGAAGCTTTCTTT. This gives the protein CASSLLAEDTEAFF.

The chain carries TRBV19 and TRBJ1-3, with a weak D call TRBD1 (5 bases). With 1 base removed from V and 0 bases from J, the gap between germline ends came to 7 bases. From germline, CDR1 is LNHDA and CDR2 SQIVND (reference sequence). The CDR3 is 15 amino acids. This chain's CDR3 is CASSIGQSSGNTIYF. DNA for the CDR3: TGTGCCAGTAGTATAGGACAGTCCTCTGGAAACACCATATATTTT. Using reference TRBV19 and TRBJ1-3 for the parts outside the CDR3, the full variable domain is DGGITQSPKYLFRKEGQNVTLSCEQNLNHDAMYWYRQDPGQGLRLIYYSQIVNDFQKGDIAEGYSVSREKKESFPLTVTSAQKNPTAFYLCASSIGQSSGNTIYFGEGSWLTVV.

The sample holds one count of this clone. The chain recombines TRBV27 with TRBJ2-7; no definite D call. Germline loops: CDR1 MNHEY, CDR2 SMNVEV (reference sequence). V was clipped by 3 bases and J by 6 bases, with 12 bases between them. This CDR3 has 13 residues. DNA for the CDR3: TGTGCCAGCAGTTTGAGTCAGAGTCGCGAGCAGTACTTC. Its translation: CASSLSQSREQYF.

This rearrangement joins TRBV5-1 to TRBJ2-1; D is unclear. Germline-derived CDR1 and CDR2 are SGHRS and YFSETQ. There are 12 residues in the CDR3. V lost 2 bases and J 8 bases, leaving 8 bases between the germline ends. CDR3 nucleotides: TGCGCCAGCAGCTTTACCCTCGATGAGCAGTTCTTC. Translation gives CASSFTLDEQFF. Full variable domain (missing parts from reference TRBV5-1 and TRBJ2-1): KAGVTQTPRYLIKTRGQQVTLSCSPISGHRSVSWYQQTPGQGLQFLFEYFSETQRNKGNFPGRFSGRQFSNSRSEMNVSTLELGDSALYLCASSFTLDEQFFGPGTRLTVL.

The gene calls are TRBV13 and TRBJ2-7; 9 bases align to TRBD1. The length of the CDR3 is 15 residues. The germline V gene has CDR1 PRHDT and CDR2 FYEKMQ (reference sequence). After removal of 5 bases from V and 6 bases from J, the junction contained 11 bases not matched to a gene. For the CDR3, the DNA is TGTGCCAGCAGCCCGAGGGGACAGGGTGGGTCCGAGCAGTACTTC. Translation gives CASSPRGQGGSEQYF.

The chain's CDR3 is CAWSVLGESNYGYTF. For the CDR3, the DNA is TGTGCCTGGAGTGTACTGGGGGAGTCCAACTATGGCTACACCTTC. The V call is TRBV30, the J call TRBJ1-2; tentatively, D is TRBD1 (5 bases). V gave up 0 bases and J gave up 2 bases, with 13 bases separating them. This CDR3 spans 15 amino acids. Germline V gives CDR1 GTSNPN, CDR2 SVGIG (reference sequence).

The rearrangement uses TRBV4-1 and TRBJ1-1; TRBD1 matches 8 bases. The germline gives CDR1 MGHRA, CDR2 YSYEKL. The J segment lost 4 bases and the V segment lost 4 bases, leaving 8 bases of the junction unmatched. The CDR3 is 15 residues long. CDR3 sequence: CASSLTRGLLTEAFF. The CDR3 region has the DNA TGCGCCAGCAGCCTTACCAGGGGGCTACTCACTGAAGCTTTCTTT.

This chain links TRBV2 with TRBJ2-1; maybe TRBD2 (5 bases). The CDR3 contains 13 residues. V was cut by 8 bases and J by 2 bases, with 10 bases left in between. Germline V lookup: CDR1 SNHLY, CDR2 FYNNEI. CDR3 loop: CASVSGTYNEQFF. DNA for the CDR3: TGTGCCAGCGTCTCGGGGACCTACAATGAGCAGTTCTTC.

This clone was found a few times. The gene calls are TRBV18 and TRBJ1-1; D unresolved. This CDR3 has 11 residues. Deletions cut 5 bases from V and 4 bases from J, with 5 bases between. Germline loops: CDR1 KGHSH, CDR2 LQKENI. CDR3 in DNA: TGTGCCAGCTCAACGGGCACTGAAGCTTTCTTT. Protein product: CASSTGTEAFF. The full variable domain, rest sourced from reference TRBV18 and TRBJ1-1, is NAGVMQNPRHLVRRRGQEARLRCSPMKGHSHVYWYRQLPEEGLKFMVYLQKENIIDESGMPKERFSAEFPKEGPSILRIQQVVRGDSAAYFCASSTGTEAFFGQGTRLTVV.

The chain recombines TRBV29-1 with TRBJ2-3; D unclear. The V and J ends lost 0 bases and 4 bases respectively, with 5 bases between them. There are 12 residues in the CDR3. From germline, CDR1 is SQVTM and CDR2 ANQGSEA. The CDR3 DNA follows: TGCAGCGTTGAAGAGGGATCAGATACGCAGTATTTT. This codes for CSVEEGSDTQYF.

V gene TRBV27 combines with J gene TRBJ2-5, with 7 bases aligning to TRBD1. After removal of 6 bases from V and 0 bases from J, the junction contained 10 bases not matched to a gene. Germline V gene data show CDR1 as MNHEY and CDR2 as SMNVEV (reference sequence). The CDR3 is made up of 16 amino acids. CDR3 loop: CASRHRGTEYQETQYF. CDR3 DNA: TGTGCCAGCAGACATAGGGGGACAGAGTACCAAGAGACCCAGTACTTC.

The chain uses TRBV25-1 and TRBJ1-2, with D possibly TRBD1 on 5 matching bases. The CDR3 runs 15 residues. CDR1 and CDR2 (germline): MGHDK, SYGVNS. V lost 0 bases and J lost 2, with 10 bases in between. CDR3 amino acids: CASSEYIGDNYGYTF. The CDR3 bases are TGTGCCAGCAGTGAATATATAGGGGACAACTATGGCTACACCTTC.

J is TRBJ2-3 and V is TRBV4-3; 9 nucleotides align to TRBD2. This CDR3 is built from 15 residues. Germline CDR1 and CDR2: LGHNA and YSLEER. Unmatched junction bases numbered 6, after V lost 0 bases and J lost 8 bases. This CDR3 is CASSQDGVAGATQYF. CDR3 in DNA: TGCGCCAGCAGCCAAGATGGAGTAGCGGGAGCTACGCAGTATTTT.